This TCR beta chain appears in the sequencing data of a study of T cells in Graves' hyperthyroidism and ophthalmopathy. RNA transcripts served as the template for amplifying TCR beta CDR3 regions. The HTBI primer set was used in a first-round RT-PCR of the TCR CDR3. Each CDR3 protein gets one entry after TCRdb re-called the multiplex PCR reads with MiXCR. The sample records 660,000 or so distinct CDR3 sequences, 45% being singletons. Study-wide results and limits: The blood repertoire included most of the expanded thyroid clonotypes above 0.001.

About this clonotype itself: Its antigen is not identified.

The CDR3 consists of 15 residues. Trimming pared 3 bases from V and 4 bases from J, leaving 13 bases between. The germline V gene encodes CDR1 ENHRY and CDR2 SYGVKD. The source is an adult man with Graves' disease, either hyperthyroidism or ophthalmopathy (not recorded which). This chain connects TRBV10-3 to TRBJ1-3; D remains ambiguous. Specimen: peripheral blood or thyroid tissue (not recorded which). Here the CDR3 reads CAISDRPANGNTIYF. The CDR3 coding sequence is TGTGCCATCAGTGATAGACCGGCCAACGGAAACACCATATATTTT.